This entry lists 14 T cell receptor beta chains sequenced from one sample in a study of T cells after somatic rescue of genetic block (dated by TCRdb to the early 2020s). Library preparation used the immunoSEQ multiplex PCR assay. Sourced from immuneACCESS, this table was stored by TCRdb with only in-frame sequences that have V and J called. A share of the clones is absent; for the studies checked, an unresolved V gene accounts for under half, and the remainder has no known explanation. Across this sample there are approximately 7,600 clones, with 81% seen only once. The top ten clones comprise more than 25% of the sample. Material for sequencing was peripheral blood mononuclear cells (PBMCs). The receptors here all came from a boy between 10 and 17 years old.

The rearrangement links TRBV6-5 to TRBJ1-5; D gene unclear. CDR1 is MNHEY, CDR2 SVGAGI, per germline. Trimming removed 6 bases at V and 2 bases at J, with 8 bases between. The length of the CDR3 is 13 residues. The CDR3 is CASRDRGNQPQHF. Written as DNA, the CDR3 is TGTGCCAGCAGGGATAGAGGCAATCAGCCCCAGCATTTT.

This clone was found once. The CDR3 nucleotides are TGTGCCAGCAGCCAACGCTGGGGGGGACTTCGATCGAACACCGGGGAGCTGTTTTTT. This translates into CASSQRWGGLRSNTGELFF. This chain joins TRBV4-2 and TRBJ2-2; 7 bases fit TRBD2. Trimming removed 2 bases from V and 0 bases from J; junction bases left unmatched: 12. CDR1 and CDR2 (germline): LGHNA, YNFKEQ. This CDR3 has 19 amino acids.

The chain carries TRBV7-2 and TRBJ2-5; 10 bases align to TRBD2. V gave up 5 bases and J gave up 5 bases; unmatched junction bases: 5. CDR1 is SGHTA, CDR2 FQGNSA, per germline. The CDR3 consists of 14 residues. The CDR3 is CASSVSGGRETQYF. The CDR3 coding sequence is TGTGCCAGCAGCGTTAGCGGGGGGAGGGAGACCCAGTACTTC.

This clone appeared a few times. The genes are TRBV9 and TRBJ2-3; a possible D gene is TRBD2 (6 bases). Trimming removed 6 bases from V and 1 base from J, with 12 bases in between. The CDR3 has 14 amino acids. Germline V gives CDR1 SGDLS, CDR2 YYNGEE. CDR3 sequence reads: CASTRGFRTDTQYF. The CDR3 coding sequence is TGTGCCAGCACACGGGGGTTCCGCACAGATACGCAGTATTTT.

This clone has just a few counts. V and J are TRBV4-3 and TRBJ2-7, with D possibly being TRBD2 (6 bases). Germline V gene sequence: CDR1 LGHNA, CDR2 YSLEER. V was trimmed by 1 base and J by 0 bases, leaving 16 bases between them. The CDR3 runs 17 residues. The CDR3 loop reads CASSQGFGGALSYEQYF. CDR3 DNA: TGCGCCAGCAGCCAAGGGTTCGGGGGAGCCCTCTCCTACGAGCAGTACTTC.

The rearrangement uses TRBV29-1 and TRBJ1-1; D is ambiguous. This CDR3 contains 13 residues. In germline, CDR1 is SQVTM, CDR2 ANQGSEA. V lost 7 bases, J lost 1 base, and 13 bases lay in between. CDR3 loop: CSGQDTSNTEAFF. CDR3 nucleotides: TGCAGCGGCCAGGATACGTCGAACACTGAAGCTTTCTTT.

With regard to this clone: Other DNA sequences within the sample encode an identical CDR3. The chain is built from TRBV4-3 and TRBJ2-7; possibly TRBD1 for D (6 bases). V lost 4 bases, J lost 0 bases, and 10 bases lay in between. Looked up from germline, CDR1 is LGHNA and CDR2 is YSLEER. The CDR3 extends over 14 amino acids. CDR3 DNA: TGCGCCAGCAGCCGAACGGACAGCTCCTACGAGCAGTACTTC. Encoded protein: CASSRTDSSYEQYF.

This clone has a handful of counts. The rearrangement links TRBV25-1 to TRBJ1-6; tentatively, D is TRBD1 (6 bases). Germline assignment: CDR1 MGHDK and CDR2 SYGVNS. The CDR3 extends over 17 amino acids. Trimming pared 0 bases from V and 12 bases from J, leaving 21 bases between. CDR3 in amino acids: CASSEYRQVEPGEPLHF. The CDR3 bases are TGTGCCAGCAGTGAATATCGACAGGTCGAACCGGGGGAACCCCTCCACTTT. Filled out from reference TRBV25-1 and TRBJ1-6, the complete variable domain reads EADIYQTPRYLVIGTGKKITLECSQTMGHDKMYWYQQDPGMELHLIHYSYGVNSTEKGDLSSESTVSRIRTEHFPLTLESARPSHTSQYLCASSEYRQVEPGEPLHFGNGTRLTVT.

This clone was detected only a few times. The gene calls are TRBV20-1 and TRBJ1-2, with unresolved D. V lost 6 bases and J lost 5, with 7 bases in between. Germline CDR1 DFQATT, CDR2 SNEGSKA (reference sequence). The CDR3 is 10 amino acids. The CDR3 loop reads CSAKNYGYTF. For the CDR3, the DNA is TGCAGTGCAAAAAATTATGGCTACACCTTC.

This chain's CDR3 is CASSQKIPGSTRSYEQYF. DNA for the CDR3: TGCGCCAGCAGCCAAAAAATACCTGGGAGTACGCGCTCCTACGAGCAGTACTTC. The genes are TRBV4-3 and TRBJ2-7; TRBD2 might be the D (5 bases). Trimming stripped 2 bases from V and 0 bases from J, with 20 bases between. The CDR3 spans 18 residues. Germline loops: CDR1 LGHNA, CDR2 YSLEER.

This clone was counted once. The V call is TRBV6-6, the J call TRBJ2-1; 8 bases match TRBD2. This CDR3 region has 15 residues. The germline V gene has CDR1 MNHNY and CDR2 SVGAGI (reference sequence). J gave up 6 bases and V 2 bases, and 6 bases lay outside the gene matches. In nucleotides, the CDR3 is TGTGCCAGCAGTTACGTGGCGGGGGGTTTCAATGAGCAGTTCTTC. It codes for CASSYVAGGFNEQFF.

The chain employs TRBV18 and TRBJ2-1, with 12 bases that match TRBD2. CDR3 length: 15 amino acids. V was clipped by 3 bases and J by 8 bases; unmatched bases: 5. CDR1 KGHSH and CDR2 LQKENI come from the germline V gene. The DNA for the CDR3 is TGTGCCAGCTCACCTCTGACTAGCGGGAGCTATGAGCAGTTCTTC. It yields the protein CASSPLTSGSYEQFF.

This clone came up once. The chain joins TRBV7-3 to TRBJ1-1; the match to TRBD1 covers 9 bases. Germline CDR1 is SGHTA and CDR2 is FQGTGA. The CDR3 has 16 residues. With V trimmed by 3 bases and J by 7 bases, 12 bases remained unmatched. DNA of the CDR3: TGTGCCAGCAGCTTGACACAAACAGGGGGCACCATTGAAGCTTTCTTT. Translated, it gives CASSLTQTGGTIEAFF. The whole variable domain, filled in from reference TRBV7-3 and TRBJ1-1, reads GAGVSQTPSNKVTEKGKYVELRCDPISGHTALYWYRQSLGQGPEFLIYFQGTGAADDSGLPNDRFFAVRPEGSVSTLKIQRTERGDSAVYLCASSLTQTGGTIEAFFGQGTRLTVV.

The chain uses TRBV28 and TRBJ1-5, with 9 nucleotides matching TRBD1. This CDR3 has 16 amino acids. J gave up 11 bases and V 7 bases, and 18 bases lay outside the gene matches. CDR1 and CDR2 (germline): MDHEN, SYDVKM. The CDR3 nucleotides read TGTGCCAGCATGGAGGGAAAGACAGGGGGACTTAAGTCCCAGCATTTT. This translates into CASMEGKTGGLKSQHF.